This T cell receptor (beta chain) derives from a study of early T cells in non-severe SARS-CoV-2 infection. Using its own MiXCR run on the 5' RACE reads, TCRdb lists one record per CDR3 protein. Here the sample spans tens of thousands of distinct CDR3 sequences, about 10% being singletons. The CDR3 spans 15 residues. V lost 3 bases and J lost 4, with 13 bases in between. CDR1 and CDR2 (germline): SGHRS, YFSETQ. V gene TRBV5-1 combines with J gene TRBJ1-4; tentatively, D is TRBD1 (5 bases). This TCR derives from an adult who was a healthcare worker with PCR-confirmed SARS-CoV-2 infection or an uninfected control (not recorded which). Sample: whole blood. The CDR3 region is CASSSPRGGNEKLFF. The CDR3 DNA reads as TGCGCCAGCAGCTCCCCCCGGGGGGGTAATGAAAAACTGTTTTTT.